These 16 T cell receptor beta chains came from one sample sequenced in a study of cytomegalovirus exposure and HLA in healthy donors. It was with 60 Vbeta and 13 Jbeta primers that the PCR ran. The table came from immunoSEQ multiplex PCR; TCRdb's copy has only in-frame clones and leaves some out. The sample has roughly 120,000 clones, over 55% seen once. Sequences were obtained from PBMCs. These receptors were taken from a man younger than 35 in good health and CMV-seropositive.

The rearrangement joins TRBV18 to TRBJ2-1; the D is unclear. Germline V gene lookup returns CDR1 KGHSH and CDR2 LQKENI. The germline V and J ends were trimmed by 8 bases and 2 bases, with 13 bases remaining between them. This CDR3 comprises 14 residues. CDR3 DNA: TGTGCCAGCGGTGCAGGTGACACCTACAATGAGCAGTTCTTC. It specifies CASGAGDTYNEQFF.

This clone showed up many times. The rearrangement joins TRBV6-1 to TRBJ2-1; 11 bases fit TRBD1. There are 16 residues in the CDR3. V was clipped by 1 base and J by 7 bases; unmatched bases: 6. The germline CDR1 and CDR2 sequences are MNHNS and SASEGT. CDR3 DNA: TGTGCCAGCAGTGAAGATGATGGGACAGGGGGGAATGAGCAGTTCTTC. Its protein product is CASSEDDGTGGNEQFF.

The rearrangement joins TRBV28 to TRBJ2-2; D is possibly TRBD2 (5 bases). Trimming left V 4 bases short and J 5 bases short, with 11 bases between. The CDR3 runs 14 residues. CDR1 MDHEN and CDR2 SYDVKM come from the germline V gene. The chain's CDR3 is CASSWEAATGELFF. The DNA for the CDR3 is TGTGCCAGCAGTTGGGAAGCGGCTACCGGGGAGCTGTTTTTT. Full variable domain (remainder filled in from reference TRBV28 and TRBJ2-2): DVKVTQSSRYLVKRTGEKVFLECVQDMDHENMFWYRQDPGLGLRLIYFSYDVKMKEKGDIPEGYSVSREKKERFSLILESASTNQTSMYLCASSWEAATGELFFGEGSRLTVL.

The genes are TRBV4-2 and TRBJ2-3; TRBD2 agrees at 9 bases. There are 16 residues in the CDR3. Germline CDR1 is LGHNA and CDR2 is YNFKEQ. Trimming took 2 bases from V and 3 from J; bases not matched to a gene: 6. The CDR3 DNA reads as TGTGCCAGCAGCCAAAGAATGAGCGGGGGGACAGATACGCAGTATTTT. Residues: CASSQRMSGGTDTQYF.

The V gene is TRBV4-2, the J gene TRBJ1-1; 8 bases line up with TRBD1. CDR1 and CDR2 (germline): LGHNA, YNFKEQ. V trimming: 0 bases; J trimming: 3 bases; junction bases outside the gene matches: 6. This CDR3 has 16 residues. This chain's CDR3 is CASSQEDRASDTEAFF. CDR3 DNA sequence: TGTGCCAGCAGCCAAGAGGACAGGGCTAGCGACACTGAAGCTTTCTTT.

This clone was seen more than once but under ten times. The chain combines TRBV6-1 with TRBJ2-1, with no clear D. The germline V gene has CDR1 MNHNS and CDR2 SASEGT. The CDR3 has 13 residues. The V gene lost 4 bases and the J gene lost 9 bases, with 13 bases spanning the gap. CDR3 bases: TGTGCCAGCAGTGTAGTCTTGTCTGTTGAGCAGTTCTTC. Translation: CASSVVLSVEQFF.

This chain connects TRBV11-3 to TRBJ1-5; TRBD1 matches at 7 bases. The V segment lost 6 bases and the J segment 4 bases; nucleotides outside the gene matches: 9. CDR3 size: 15 residues. Per germline, CDR1 SGHNT and CDR2 YENEEA. Written as DNA, the CDR3 is TGTGCCAGCAGTCAAGGGGGCCAGGGAAATCAGCCCCAGCATTTT. This encodes CASSQGGQGNQPQHF. Drawing the rest from reference TRBV11-3 and TRBJ1-5, the complete variable domain is EAGVVQSPRYKIIEKKQPVAFWCNPISGHNTLYWYLQNLGQGPELLIRYENEEAVDDSQLPKDRFSAERLKGVDSTLKIQPAELGDSAVYLCASSQGGQGNQPQHFGDGTRLSIL.

V is TRBV7-9 and J is TRBJ1-1; no clear D gene. The CDR3 covers 14 residues. Germline V CDR1 and CDR2: SEHNR, FQNEAQ (reference sequence). V lost 5 bases to trimming and J lost 1 base, with 11 bases between them. CDR3 DNA: TGTGCCAGCAGCCTGGTACGGGAGAACACTGAAGCTTTCTTT. Residues: CASSLVRENTEAFF.

The genes are TRBV19 and TRBJ2-3; TRBD2 agrees at 7 bases. The trim removed 5 bases at V and 6 bases at J, leaving 14 bases unmatched. Germline V CDR1 and CDR2: LNHDA, SQIVND (reference sequence). The CDR3 is 16 amino acids. This CDR3 is CASSFTGTKLWDTQYF. CDR3 in DNA: TGTGCCAGTAGTTTCACCGGGACTAAGCTTTGGGATACGCAGTATTTT.

The chain has TRBV5-1 and TRBJ2-5; weak D call: TRBD1 (6 bases). This CDR3 has 15 residues. The germline V gene has CDR1 SGHRS and CDR2 YFSETQ. V was pared by 0 bases and J by 5 bases, with 14 bases between. The CDR3 region has the DNA TGCGCCAGCAGCTTGGTCCCAGGGGCAGGGGAGACCCAGTACTTC. Its translation is CASSLVPGAGETQYF.

The rearrangement joins TRBV28 to TRBJ2-2, with D maybe TRBD1 (6 bases). Trimming left V 6 bases short and J 0 bases short, with 17 bases between. This CDR3 contains 17 residues. Germline values: CDR1 MDHEN, CDR2 SYDVKM. The CDR3 region is CASRLPVRTANTGELFF. The DNA for the CDR3 is TGTGCCAGCAGACTTCCCGTTAGGACAGCGAACACCGGGGAGCTGTTTTTT.

Only a few counts were recorded for this clone. The rearrangement uses TRBV7-9 and TRBJ2-2, with D tentatively TRBD1 (5 bases). Trimming took 4 bases from V and 3 from J, leaving 9 bases between them. CDR1 is SEHNR and CDR2 is FQNEAQ in the germline V gene (reference sequence). There are 14 residues in the CDR3. Written as DNA, the CDR3 is TGTGCCAGCAGCTCAGGACAACACACCGGGGAGCTGTTTTTT. Translated, it gives CASSSGQHTGELFF.

The rearrangement uses TRBV6-4 and TRBJ1-2; a weak D match, TRBD1 (5 bases). CDR3 length: 15 residues. Germline lookup yields CDR1 MRHNA and CDR2 SNTAGT. Trimming left V 0 bases short and J 2 bases short, with 10 bases between. The CDR3, as DNA: TGTGCCAGCAGTGACTCGAGGAGGGGAAACTATGGCTACACCTTC. Its translation is CASSDSRRGNYGYTF.

The chain joins TRBV30 to TRBJ2-3; D is perhaps TRBD2 (6 bases). Looked up from germline, CDR1 is GTSNPN and CDR2 is SVGIG (reference sequence). Trimming shortened V by 0 bases and J by 3 bases, and 13 bases separated the two germline ends. The CDR3 consists of 15 residues. The CDR3 nucleotides are TGTGCCTGGAGTGTACTCGCGGGGTCGACAGATACGCAGTATTTT. As protein: CAWSVLAGSTDTQYF. The entire variable domain, with the rest obtained from reference TRBV30 and TRBJ2-3, is as follows: SQTIHQWPATLVQPVGSPLSLECTVEGTSNPNLYWYRQAAGRGLQLLFYSVGIGQISSEVPQNLSASRPQDRQFILSSKKLLLSDSGFYLCAWSVLAGSTDTQYFGPGTRLTVL.

This clone was detected only a few times. The DNA for the CDR3 is TGTGCCAGCAGGCCCGACGGCGGGGCTAACTATGGCTACACCTTC. It is translated as CASRPDGGANYGYTF. This chain links TRBV6-6 with TRBJ1-2; D unclear. V shed 6 bases and J shed 0 bases, with 14 bases lying between them. Germline values: CDR1 MNHNY, CDR2 SVGAGI (reference sequence). The CDR3 consists of 15 residues.

The chain is built from TRBV11-2 and TRBJ1-1; D is unclear. The CDR3 runs 13 residues. Trimming took 2 bases from V and 5 from J, leaving 9 bases between them. The germline CDR1 and CDR2 sequences are SGHAT and FQNNGV. The CDR3, as DNA: TGTGCCAGCAGCTTATTCCGGGGTACTGAAGCTTTCTTT. As protein: CASSLFRGTEAFF.